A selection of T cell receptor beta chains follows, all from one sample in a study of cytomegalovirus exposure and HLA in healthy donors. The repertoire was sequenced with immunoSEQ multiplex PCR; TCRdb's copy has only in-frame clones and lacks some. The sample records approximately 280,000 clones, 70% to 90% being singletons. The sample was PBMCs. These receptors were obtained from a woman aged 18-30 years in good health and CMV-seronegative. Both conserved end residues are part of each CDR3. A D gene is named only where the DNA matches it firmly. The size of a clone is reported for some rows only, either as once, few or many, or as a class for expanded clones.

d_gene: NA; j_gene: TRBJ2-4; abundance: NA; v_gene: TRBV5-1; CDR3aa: CASSLVAGPGSIQYF; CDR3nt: TGCGCCAGCAGCTTGGTGGCGGGTCCTGGCAGCATTCAGTACTTC
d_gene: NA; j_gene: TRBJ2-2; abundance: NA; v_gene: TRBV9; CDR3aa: CASSVFEGTGELFF; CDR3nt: TGTGCCAGCAGCGTCTTCGAGGGCACCGGGGAGCTGTTTTTT
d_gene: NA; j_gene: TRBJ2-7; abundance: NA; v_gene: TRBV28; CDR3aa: CASSLASGQYF; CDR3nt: TGTGCCAGCAGCCTAGCCTCTGGGCAGTACTTC
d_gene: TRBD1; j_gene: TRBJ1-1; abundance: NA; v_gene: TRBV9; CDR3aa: CASSVGQGNTEAFF; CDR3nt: TGTGCCAGCAGCGTCGGACAGGGGAACACTGAAGCTTTCTTT
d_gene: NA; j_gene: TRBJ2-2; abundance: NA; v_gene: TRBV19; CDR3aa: CASSSGSTGELFF; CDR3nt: TGTGCCAGTAGTTCGGGGAGCACCGGGGAGCTGTTTTTT
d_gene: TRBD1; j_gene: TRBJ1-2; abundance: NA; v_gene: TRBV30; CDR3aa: CAWRERTGRPNYGYTF; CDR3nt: TGTGCCTGGAGAGAAAGGACAGGGCGACCTAACTATGGCTACACCTTC
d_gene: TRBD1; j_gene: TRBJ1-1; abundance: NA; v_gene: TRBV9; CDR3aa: CASSSTAGTVNTEAFF; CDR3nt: TGTGCCAGCAGCTCAACCGCCGGGACAGTGAACACTGAAGCTTTCTTT
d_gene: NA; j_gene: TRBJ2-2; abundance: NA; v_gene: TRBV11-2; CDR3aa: CASSPGYANTGELFF; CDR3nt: TGTGCCAGCAGCCCAGGGTACGCGAACACCGGGGAGCTGTTTTTT
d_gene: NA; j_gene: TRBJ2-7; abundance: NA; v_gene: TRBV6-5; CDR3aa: CASRQSSYEQYF; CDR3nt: TGTGCCAGCAGACAGAGCTCCTACGAGCAGTACTTC
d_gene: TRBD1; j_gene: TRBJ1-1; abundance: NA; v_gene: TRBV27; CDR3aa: CASNARGRPTEAFF; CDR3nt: TGTGCCAGCAATGCCAGGGGGCGTCCGACTGAAGCTTTCTTT
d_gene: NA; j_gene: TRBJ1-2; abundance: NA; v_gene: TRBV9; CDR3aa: CASSVSPLSLSIIYGYTF; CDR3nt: TGTGCCAGCAGCGTAAGTCCCCTAAGCCTTAGCATAATCTATGGCTACACCTTC
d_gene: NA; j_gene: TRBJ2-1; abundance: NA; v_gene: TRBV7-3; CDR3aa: CASSLSGPRFYNEQFF; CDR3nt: TGTGCCAGCAGCTTATCAGGGCCGCGCTTTTACAATGAGCAGTTCTTC
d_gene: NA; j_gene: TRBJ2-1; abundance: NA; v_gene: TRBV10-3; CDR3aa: CATRGSRNEQFF; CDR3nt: TGTGCCACGCGGGGTTCCAGAAATGAGCAGTTCTTC
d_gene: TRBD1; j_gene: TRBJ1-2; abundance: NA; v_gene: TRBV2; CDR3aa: CASRTRQGSYGYTF; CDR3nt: TGTGCCAGCAGAACTAGACAGGGAAGTTATGGCTACACCTTC
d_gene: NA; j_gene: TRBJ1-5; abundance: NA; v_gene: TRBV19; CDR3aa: CASSSTGGGPQHF; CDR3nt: TGTGCCAGTAGCTCGACGGGAGGTGGGCCCCAGCATTTT
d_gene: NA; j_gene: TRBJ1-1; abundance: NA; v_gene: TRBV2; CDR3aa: CASNRQMNTEAFF; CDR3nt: TGTGCCAGCAACAGACAGATGAACACTGAAGCTTTCTTT
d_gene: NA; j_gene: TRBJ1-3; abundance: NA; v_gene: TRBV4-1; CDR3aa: CASSQETGTISGNTIYF; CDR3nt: TGCGCCAGCAGCCAAGAAACAGGGACCATCTCTGGAAACACCATATATTTT
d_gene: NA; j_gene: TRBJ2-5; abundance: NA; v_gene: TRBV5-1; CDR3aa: CASRAEETQYF; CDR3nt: TGCGCCAGCAGGGCAGAAGAGACCCAGTACTTC
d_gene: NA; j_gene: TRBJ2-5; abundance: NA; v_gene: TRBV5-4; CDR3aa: CASSMGLKETQYF; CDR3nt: TGTGCCAGCAGCATGGGTCTTAAAGAGACCCAGTACTTC
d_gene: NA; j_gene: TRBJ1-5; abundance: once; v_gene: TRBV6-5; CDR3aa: CASSAHQGGQPQHF; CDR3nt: TGTGCCAGCAGTGCCCATCAGGGAGGTCAGCCCCAGCATTTT
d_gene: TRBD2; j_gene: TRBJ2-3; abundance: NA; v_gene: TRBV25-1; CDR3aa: CASSISSGTNTQYF; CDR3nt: TGTGCCAGCAGTATTTCTAGCGGGACCAATACGCAGTATTTT
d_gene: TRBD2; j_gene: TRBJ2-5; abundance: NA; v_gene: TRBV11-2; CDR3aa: CASSLDLTSGGSLETQYF; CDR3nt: TGTGCCAGCAGCTTAGATCTAACTAGCGGGGGGTCATTGGAGACCCAGTACTTC
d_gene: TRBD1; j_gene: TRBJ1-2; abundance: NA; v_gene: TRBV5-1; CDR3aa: CASSRDRANYGYTF; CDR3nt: TGCGCCAGCAGTCGGGACAGGGCAAACTATGGCTACACCTTC
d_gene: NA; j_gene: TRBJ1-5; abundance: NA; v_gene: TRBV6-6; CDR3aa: CASSYGEGGSNQPQHF; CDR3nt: TGTGCCAGCAGTTACGGCGAGGGGGGGAGCAATCAGCCCCAGCATTTT
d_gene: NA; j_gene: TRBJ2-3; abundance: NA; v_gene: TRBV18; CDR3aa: CASSPRTRGTDTQYF; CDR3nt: TGTGCCAGCTCACCACGGACAAGGGGGACAGATACGCAGTATTTT